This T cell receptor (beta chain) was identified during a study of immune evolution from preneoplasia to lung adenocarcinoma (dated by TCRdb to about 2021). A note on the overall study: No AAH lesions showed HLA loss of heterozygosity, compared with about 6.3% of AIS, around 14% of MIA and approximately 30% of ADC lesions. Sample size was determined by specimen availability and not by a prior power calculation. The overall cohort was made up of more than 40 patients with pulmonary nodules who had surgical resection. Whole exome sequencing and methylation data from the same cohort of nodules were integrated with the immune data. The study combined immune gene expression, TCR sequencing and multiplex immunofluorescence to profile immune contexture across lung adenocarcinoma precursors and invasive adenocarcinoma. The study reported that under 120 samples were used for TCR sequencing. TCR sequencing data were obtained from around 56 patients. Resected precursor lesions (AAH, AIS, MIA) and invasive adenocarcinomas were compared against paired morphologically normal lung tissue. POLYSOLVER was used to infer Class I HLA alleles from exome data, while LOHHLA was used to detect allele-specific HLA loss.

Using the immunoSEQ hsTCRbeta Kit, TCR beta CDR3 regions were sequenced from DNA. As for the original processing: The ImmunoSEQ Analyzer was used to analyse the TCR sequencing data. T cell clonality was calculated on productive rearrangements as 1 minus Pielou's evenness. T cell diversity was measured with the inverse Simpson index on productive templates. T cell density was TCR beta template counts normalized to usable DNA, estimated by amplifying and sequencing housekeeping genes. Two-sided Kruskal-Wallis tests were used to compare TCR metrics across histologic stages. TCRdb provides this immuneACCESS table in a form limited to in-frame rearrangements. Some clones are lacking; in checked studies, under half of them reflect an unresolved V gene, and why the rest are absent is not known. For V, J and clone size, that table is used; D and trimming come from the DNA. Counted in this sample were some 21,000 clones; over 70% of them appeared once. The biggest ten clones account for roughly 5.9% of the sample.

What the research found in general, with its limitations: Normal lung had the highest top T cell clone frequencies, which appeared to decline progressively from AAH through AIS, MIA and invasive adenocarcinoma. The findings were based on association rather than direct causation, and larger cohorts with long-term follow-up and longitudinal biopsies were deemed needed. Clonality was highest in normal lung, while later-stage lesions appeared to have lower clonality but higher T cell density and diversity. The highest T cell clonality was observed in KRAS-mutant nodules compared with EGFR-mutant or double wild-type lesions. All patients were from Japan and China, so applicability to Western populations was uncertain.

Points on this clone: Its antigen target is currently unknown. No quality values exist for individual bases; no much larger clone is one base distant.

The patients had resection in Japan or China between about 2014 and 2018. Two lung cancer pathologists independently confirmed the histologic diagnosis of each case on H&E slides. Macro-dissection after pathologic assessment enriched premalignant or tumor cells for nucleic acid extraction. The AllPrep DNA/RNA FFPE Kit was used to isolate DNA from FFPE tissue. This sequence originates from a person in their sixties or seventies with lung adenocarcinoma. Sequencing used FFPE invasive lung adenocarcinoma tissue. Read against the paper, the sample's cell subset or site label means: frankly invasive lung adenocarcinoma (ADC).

The DNA is as follows: TGTGCCAGCAGTTTAGCTAGCGGGAGGGCCGGGGAGCTGTTTTTT. Translated, it gives CASSLASGRAGELFF. The V and J segments used are TRBV28 and TRBJ2-2; TRBD2 agrees with 12 junctional bases. V is trimmed back by 2 bases and J by 6 bases, and the junction contains 1 base that no gene match accounts for. CDR1 and CDR2, looked up from the germline V gene, are MDHEN and SYDVKM. CDR3 length: 15 amino acids, cysteine to phenylalanine. Here the CDR3 DNA is all that survives: 45 bases in frame from base 1.